Listed here are 32 T cell receptor beta chains from one sample, sequenced in a study of post-analysis software for immune sequencing data (dated by TCRdb to 2014 to 2015). Overall results and qualifications from the work: Patients showed significantly higher frequencies than controls for a handful of TRBV segments, among them TRBV5-6, TRBV5-1 and TRBV20-1.

The library was built by means of PCR. These reads were obtained on an Illumina HiSeq 2500. To reduce PCR and sequencing biases, unique molecular identifiers were incorporated into the TCR beta cDNA libraries. The raw public reads went through TCRdb reprocessing: fastp at Q25, MiXCR clone calling, in-frame beta chains kept. Entries are consolidated by CDR3 protein sequence, retaining the most common genes and DNA. The sample records roughly 800,000 distinct CDR3 sequences, about 57% of which are singletons. The ten largest clonotypes hold 4.6% of the sample. Their antigen targets remain unknown. Sequences were obtained from blood. These receptors originate from a girl aged 10-17 years with multiple sclerosis.

Only a few counts were recorded for this clonotype. This chain links TRBV5-1 with TRBJ1-6; 10 bases are shared with TRBD1. V gave up 2 bases and J gave up 9 bases; unmatched junction bases: 8. The V gene's germline CDR1 is SGHRS and CDR2 YFSETQ. The CDR3 loop spans 16 amino acids. The CDR3: CASSFTGTGVSSPLHF. The CDR3 nucleotides are TGCGCCAGCAGCTTTACCGGGACAGGGGTCAGTTCACCCCTCCACTTT.

J is TRBJ2-7 and V is TRBV20-1; weak D call: TRBD1 (6 bases). This CDR3 has 12 amino acids. Per the germline V gene, CDR1 is DFQATT and CDR2 is SNEGSKA (reference sequence). Trimming took 8 bases from V and 2 from J, leaving 13 bases between them. As DNA, the CDR3 is TGCAGTCCACAGGGAAGCCCCTACGAGCAGTACTTC. Amino acid sequence: CSPQGSPYEQYF.

This rearrangement joins TRBV29-1 to TRBJ2-5; D is perhaps TRBD1 (5 bases). Germline-derived CDR1 and CDR2 are SQVTM and ANQGSEA. This CDR3 is built from 12 residues. V was pared by 5 bases and J by 4 bases, with 11 bases between. The CDR3 coding sequence is TGCAGCGTTTCGACAGCACGAGAGACCCAGTACTTC. Translating it yields CSVSTARETQYF.

The CDR3 DNA is TGTGCCACCAGCAGGGACGGGTTGATGAACACTGAAGCTTTCTTT. The encoded protein is CATSRDGLMNTEAFF. The chain employs TRBV15 and TRBJ1-1, with D hard to call. This CDR3 spans 15 amino acids. V shed 3 bases and J shed 0 bases, with 11 bases lying between them. The germline CDR1 and CDR2 sequences are LNHNV and YYDKDF (reference sequence).

This chain connects TRBV20-1 to TRBJ1-2, with a possible D match to TRBD1 (6 bases). The CDR3 length is 15 residues. Per the germline V gene, CDR1 is DFQATT and CDR2 is SNEGSKA (reference sequence). V was cut by 6 bases and J by 8 bases, with 25 bases left in between. The CDR3 here is CSALRSRGHSGGYTF. The DNA for the CDR3 is TGCAGTGCCTTAAGATCCCGGGGGCATTCGGGGGGCTACACCTTC.

The chain employs TRBV7-2 and TRBJ2-1, with 8 bases lining up with TRBD1. This CDR3 contains 14 residues. Germline V lookup: CDR1 SGHTA, CDR2 FQGNSA. J lost 5 bases, V lost 3 bases, and 3 bases had no gene match. The DNA of the CDR3 is TGTGCCAGCAGCTTTCGGACAGGGAACAATGAGCAGTTCTTC. This gives the protein CASSFRTGNNEQFF. Complete variable domain (other parts from reference TRBV7-2 and TRBJ2-1): GAGVSQSPSNKVTEKGKDVELRCDPISGHTALYWYRQSLGQGLEFLIYFQGNSAPDKSGLPSDRFSAERTGGSVSTLTIQRTQQEDSAVYLCASSFRTGNNEQFFGPGTRLTVL.

The table lists this clonotype with a few counts. The chain is built from TRBV12-3 or TRBV12-4 and TRBJ2-1, with D perhaps TRBD2 (6 bases). V was clipped by 4 bases and J by 0 bases, with 10 bases between them. The CDR3 spans 15 residues. CDR3 sequence: CASSYAGSSYNEQFF. The DNA for the CDR3 is TGTGCCAGCAGTTATGCGGGGAGCTCCTACAATGAGCAGTTCTTC.

The chain uses TRBV29-1 and TRBJ2-5; TRBD2 might be the D (6 bases). The germline CDR1 and CDR2 sequences are SQVTM and ANQGSEA. This CDR3 region has 17 residues. Trimming pared 4 bases from V and 6 bases from J, leaving 27 bases between. CDR3 sequence reads: CSVGWVGRRPAGQTQYF. CDR3 sequence (DNA): TGCAGCGTTGGATGGGTAGGGAGGAGACCTGCGGGGCAGACCCAGTACTTC.

The V gene is TRBV15, the J gene TRBJ2-3; D uncertain. The V gene lost 0 bases and the J gene lost 6 bases, with 7 bases spanning the gap. Germline V gives CDR1 LNHNV, CDR2 YYDKDF (reference sequence). CDR3 length: 13 residues. The CDR3: CATSRDHQDTQYF. The DNA of the CDR3 is TGTGCCACCAGCAGAGACCATCAGGATACGCAGTATTTT.

The chain combines TRBV2 with TRBJ2-7; D may be TRBD1 or TRBD2 (5 bases each). With 7 bases removed from V and 3 bases from J, the gap between germline ends came to 13 bases. Germline CDR1 SNHLY, CDR2 FYNNEI. The CDR3 is 13 residues long. CDR3 sequence: CASNPGTRYEQYF. As DNA, the CDR3 is TGTGCCAGCAACCCCGGGACCCGCTACGAGCAGTACTTC.

A few counts support this clonotype. The chain employs TRBV29-1 and TRBJ2-5, with 7 positions matching TRBD1. CDR1 is SQVTM, CDR2 ANQGSEA, per germline. J gave up 3 bases and V 2 bases, and 12 bases lay outside the gene matches. The CDR3 consists of 16 residues. DNA of the CDR3: TGCAGCGTTGAAACGGCTCCGGGACAGCTCAAAGAGACCCAGTACTTC. This encodes CSVETAPGQLKETQYF.

J is TRBJ1-2 and V is TRBV20-1; D uncertain. CDR1 is DFQATT and CDR2 is SNEGSKA in the germline V gene (reference sequence). This CDR3 spans 11 amino acids. CDR3: CRPGVDYGYTF. CDR3 nucleotide sequence: TGCCGACCCGGGGTCGACTATGGCTACACCTTC.

This sequence joins TRBV14 and TRBJ1-6; 9 nucleotides align to TRBD1. The V gene end was trimmed by 5 bases and the J gene end by 10 bases; junction bases not matched to a gene: 9. Germline CDR1 is SGHDN and CDR2 is FVKESK. This CDR3 has 15 amino acids. CDR3 sequence (DNA): TGTGCCAGCAGCAGACAGGGGGTGATTTGGTCACCCCTCCACTTT. Translation gives CASSRQGVIWSPLHF.

This sequence joins TRBV12-3 or TRBV12-4 and TRBJ2-1, with D perhaps assigned TRBD1 or TRBD2 (5 bases each). The CDR3 has 15 amino acids. V was shortened by 4 bases and J by 12 bases, with 22 bases between the two germline ends. The CDR3 DNA follows: TGTGCCAGCAGTTCTGGTAGGACGGGACCCGCGAGGCAGTTCTTC. Translated: CASSSGRTGPARQFF.

This clonotype was observed a handful of times. The chain uses TRBV5-5 and TRBJ2-6, with TRBD1 identical over 7 bases. This CDR3 is 16 amino acids long. Per the germline V gene, CDR1 is SGHKS and CDR2 is YYEKEE (reference sequence). V shed 4 bases, J shed 2 bases, and the junction held 6 bases outside the gene matches. The CDR3 nucleotides are TGTGCCAGCAGCCTGACAGGGATAACTGGGGCCAACGTCCTGACTTTC. Translated: CASSLTGITGANVLTF. The full variable domain, with the rest looked up from reference TRBV5-5 and TRBJ2-6, is DAGVTQSPTHLIKTRGQQVTLRCSPISGHKSVSWYQQVLGQGPQFIFQYYEKEERGRGNFPDRFSARQFPNYSSELNVNALLLGDSALYLCASSLTGITGANVLTFGAGSRLTVL.

V and J are TRBV7-8 and TRBJ2-3, with 7 bases lining up with TRBD2. This CDR3 spans 13 amino acids. V lost 1 base to trimming and J lost 8 bases; unmatched junction nucleotides: 3. Germline V CDR1 and CDR2: SGHVS, FQNEAQ. CDR3 in amino acids: CASSLVSGATQYF. The CDR3 nucleotides read TGTGCCAGCAGCTTAGTAAGCGGGGCTACGCAGTATTTT.

The chain couples TRBV6-1 to TRBJ1-5; D remains unclear. The V end lost 1 base, the J end lost 4 bases, and 5 bases lay between the germline ends. Germline V CDR1 and CDR2: MNHNS, SASEGT. CDR3 length: 13 residues. The CDR3 region is CASSEGMNQPQHF. DNA for the CDR3: TGTGCCAGCAGTGAAGGGATGAATCAGCCCCAGCATTTT.

The rearrangement links TRBV4-1 to TRBJ2-1, with 7 bases that match TRBD2. With V trimmed by 4 bases and J by 6 bases, 9 bases remained unmatched. The CDR3 length is 15 residues. CDR1 and CDR2 (germline): MGHRA, YSYEKL. The CDR3 bases are TGCGCCAGCAGCCCTATAACGGGGGGAGCCAATGAGCAGTTCTTC. Protein: CASSPITGGANEQFF.

This clonotype came up a few times. The chain recombines TRBV10-3 with TRBJ2-5; D gene ambiguous. This CDR3 has 14 residues. The germline CDR1 and CDR2 sequences are ENHRY and SYGVKD. V lost 4 bases to trimming and J lost 2 bases, with 11 bases between them. The CDR3 reads CAISGTASQETQYF. CDR3 in DNA: TGTGCCATCAGTGGGACGGCCTCGCAAGAGACCCAGTACTTC.

The gene calls are TRBV6-5 and TRBJ1-4; a weak D match, TRBD1 (5 bases). The CDR3 loop spans 18 amino acids. Trimming left V 0 bases short and J 3 bases short, with 17 bases between. Germline values: CDR1 MNHEY, CDR2 SVGAGI. The CDR3 here is CASSYSIRGTRANEKLFF. DNA of the CDR3: TGTGCCAGCAGTTACTCGATACGGGGGACGCGAGCTAATGAAAAACTGTTTTTT.

This clonotype was picked up a small number of times. The V call is TRBV20-1, the J call TRBJ2-5; 14 bases align to TRBD2. The CDR3 runs to 13 residues. CDR1 is DFQATT, CDR2 SNEGSKA, per germline (reference sequence). Trimming took 6 bases from V and 4 from J; bases not matched to a gene: 1. The chain's CDR3 is CSAGTSGRETQYF. For the CDR3, the DNA is TGCAGTGCGGGGACTAGCGGGAGAGAGACCCAGTACTTC.

The V and J genes are TRBV6-4 and TRBJ2-2; D is possibly TRBD2 (5 bases). V dropped 6 bases and J dropped 4 bases, with 15 bases sitting between them. This CDR3 is built from 15 residues. Germline V gene data show CDR1 as MRHNA and CDR2 as SNTAGT. CDR3 nucleotide sequence: TGTGCCAGCAGAGAGGGTGAACATTTCACCGGGGAGCTGTTTTTT. This gives the protein CASREGEHFTGELFF.

This sequence joins TRBV29-1 and TRBJ1-2, with 7 bases lining up with TRBD1. The CDR3 is 15 residues long. The V segment lost 6 bases and the J segment 5 bases; nucleotides outside the gene matches: 15. CDR1 is SQVTM and CDR2 is ANQGSEA in the germline V gene. The CDR3, as DNA: TGCAGCGTCGATGGGGCAGGGGGGTCTTTGTATGGCTACACCTTC. This codes for CSVDGAGGSLYGYTF.

The chain carries TRBV20-1 and TRBJ1-4; TRBD1 matches 8 bases. Losses at the gene ends were 5 bases for V and 7 bases for J; bases not matched to a gene: 9. Germline V lookup: CDR1 DFQATT, CDR2 SNEGSKA (reference sequence). CDR3 size: 14 residues. CDR3 bases: TGCAGTGCTGGCCCGGGACAGGAAGGTGAAAAACTGTTTTTT. Translating gives CSAGPGQEGEKLFF.

The V and J genes are TRBV29-1 and TRBJ1-1, with 8 nucleotides matching TRBD1. Trimming took 5 bases from V and 5 from J; bases not matched to a gene: 7. Per germline, CDR1 SQVTM and CDR2 ANQGSEA. CDR3 length equals 13 residues. The CDR3 nucleotides are TGCAGCGTTTCGGACAGGGTTGGAACTGAAGCTTTCTTT. Amino acid sequence: CSVSDRVGTEAFF.

The chain is built from TRBV29-1 and TRBJ2-7; TRBD1 aligns across 11 bases. The V gene end was trimmed by 2 bases and the J gene end by 0 bases; junction bases not matched to a gene: 3. Germline V gives CDR1 SQVTM, CDR2 ANQGSEA. This CDR3 has 15 residues. DNA for the CDR3: TGCAGCGTTGAAAAGGGACAGGGGGACTCCTACGAGCAGTACTTC. Translation: CSVEKGQGDSYEQYF.

The CDR3 bases are TGCAGTGCTAGAGGGGGGGGAACCTACGAGCAGTACTTC. Translating it yields CSARGGGTYEQYF. This chain uses TRBV20-1 with TRBJ2-7; 7 nucleotides align to TRBD2. This CDR3 has 13 residues. J lost 2 bases, V lost 1 base, and 2 bases had no gene match. Germline V gene lookup returns CDR1 DFQATT and CDR2 SNEGSKA (reference sequence).

The rearrangement joins TRBV28 to TRBJ1-5, with a possible D match to TRBD1 (6 bases). V was trimmed by 8 bases and J by 4 bases, leaving 12 bases between them. The CDR3 has 13 residues. Germline CDR1 is MDHEN and CDR2 is SYDVKM. The CDR3 reads CASLPGQNQPQHF. CDR3 nucleotide sequence: TGTGCCAGCCTTCCAGGACAGAATCAGCCCCAGCATTTT.

The rearrangement uses TRBV24-1 and TRBJ2-7; tentatively, D is TRBD2 (6 bases). The CDR3 contains 16 residues. Trimming left V 4 bases short and J 0 bases short, with 15 bases between. CDR1 is KGHDR and CDR2 is SFDVKD in the germline V gene. The CDR3 nucleotides are TGTGCCACCAGTGAGGTGCACGGGACTTACTCCTACGAGCAGTACTTC. It specifies CATSEVHGTYSYEQYF.

This clonotype was observed a handful of times. The CDR3 nucleotides read TGTGCCAGCAGTGCAACCCCCCGGGGTGGCTACACCTTC. Protein sequence: CASSATPRGGYTF. This chain connects TRBV6-4 to TRBJ1-2; D unclear. The germline V gene has CDR1 MRHNA and CDR2 SNTAGT. Deletions cut 4 bases from V and 7 bases from J, with 13 bases between. The CDR3 contains 13 residues.

The chain employs TRBV6-5 and TRBJ2-1; D is ambiguous. Germline CDR1 is MNHEY and CDR2 is SVGAGI. Between the trimmed V and J ends, which lost 8 bases and 7 bases, there was a span of 18 bases. The CDR3 length is 14 residues. The CDR3 is CASGSDQTWNEQFF. CDR3 nucleotides: TGTGCCAGCGGTTCGGACCAGACATGGAATGAGCAGTTCTTC.

J is TRBJ2-7 and V is TRBV7-8; no definite D call. There are 11 residues in the CDR3. From germline, CDR1 is SGHVS and CDR2 FQNEAQ. Trimming took off 8 bases at V and 2 bases at J, with 7 bases between the two ends. The CDR3 sequence is CASESAYEQYF. The CDR3 DNA reads as TGTGCCAGCGAGTCTGCCTACGAGCAGTACTTC.